The 10 T cell receptor beta chains below were found in one sample sequenced in a study of cytomegalovirus exposure and HLA in healthy donors. Using immunoSEQ multiplex PCR, the repertoire was profiled, and TCRdb retains in-frame clones only, with some absent. The sample has about 44,000 clones, 93% seen once; the top ten hold approximately 2%. The sample was PBMCs. These TCRs come from a woman between 18 and 30 years old in good health and CMV-seronegative.

The chain carries TRBV6-5 and TRBJ2-2, with 8 bases fitting TRBD2. J gave up 14 bases and V 0 bases, and 8 bases lay outside the gene matches. This CDR3 region has 14 residues. CDR1 and CDR2 from the germline V gene are MNHEY and SVGAGI. The CDR3 bases are TGTGCCAGCAGTTACTCGGGGGGGCGGGAGGAACTGTTTTTT. Translating it yields CASSYSGGREELFF.

This chain links TRBV2 with TRBJ1-3; no reliable D call. Trimming removed 8 bases from V and 0 bases from J, with 8 bases in between. The CDR3 consists of 13 residues. Germline assignment: CDR1 SNHLY and CDR2 FYNNEI. The CDR3 loop reads CASVLDSGNTIYF. The CDR3 DNA is TGTGCCAGCGTTTTAGACTCTGGAAACACCATATATTTT. The entire variable domain, with the rest obtained from reference TRBV2 and TRBJ1-3, is as follows: EPEVTQTPSHQVTQMGQEVILRCVPISNHLYFYWYRQILGQKVEFLVSFYNNEISEKSEIFDDQFSVERPDGSNFTLKIRSTKLEDSAMYFCASVLDSGNTIYFGEGSWLTVV.

Points on this clone: Other DNA sequences within the sample encode an identical CDR3. V usage is TRBV27 and J usage is TRBJ2-5; 10 bases agree with TRBD2. The CDR3 runs to 13 residues. From germline, CDR1 is MNHEY and CDR2 SMNVEV (reference sequence). V gave up 6 bases and J gave up 5 bases; unmatched junction bases: 3. CDR3 bases: TGTGCCAGCAGCCTAGCGGGGGCGGAGACCCAGTACTTC. Translated: CASSLAGAETQYF.

The chain links TRBV7-2 to TRBJ2-3; TRBD2 might be the D (5 bases). Germline V lookup: CDR1 SGHTA, CDR2 FQGNSA. CDR3 length: 14 amino acids. V lost 3 bases and J 7 bases, leaving 14 bases between the germline ends. The CDR3 is CASSFSDYKNTQYF. CDR3 in DNA: TGTGCCAGCAGCTTTAGTGACTACAAAAATACGCAGTATTTT.

This clone was counted once. The chain recombines TRBV19 with TRBJ1-3; 8 bases are a match to TRBD1. There are 16 residues in the CDR3. Germline CDR1 reads LNHDA; CDR2 reads SQIVND (reference sequence). The ends lost 8 bases at V and 0 bases at J; junction bases unmatched: 9. CDR3 sequence reads: CASLGQVGYSGNTIYF. The CDR3 bases are TGTGCCAGTCTGGGACAGGTCGGTTACTCTGGAAACACCATATATTTT.

The chain is built from TRBV28 and TRBJ2-7; D ambiguous. This CDR3 region has 11 residues. V was shortened by 5 bases and J by 3 bases, with 5 bases between the two germline ends. Germline CDR1 is MDHEN and CDR2 is SYDVKM. For the CDR3, the DNA is TGTGCCAGCAGTCTAGGCTACGAGCAGTACTTC. Translated: CASSLGYEQYF.

The V and J genes are TRBV18 and TRBJ2-1; 10 nucleotides agree with TRBD2. CDR3 size: 21 residues. Looked up from germline, CDR1 is KGHSH and CDR2 is LQKENI. Trimming took 1 base from V and 2 from J; bases not matched to a gene: 17. The CDR3 here is CASSPHGSSGGAYFTYNEQFF. The CDR3 coding sequence is TGTGCCAGCTCACCACATGGATCTAGCGGGGGAGCCTACTTTACCTACAATGAGCAGTTCTTC.

The CDR3 reads CASTKGGTDVNEQFF. The DNA for the CDR3 is TGCGCCAGCACTAAGGGCGGGACAGACGTCAATGAGCAGTTCTTC. The chain links TRBV5-1 to TRBJ2-1; a possible D gene is TRBD1 (7 bases). Trimming removed 6 bases at V and 6 bases at J, with 19 bases between. Germline assignment: CDR1 SGHRS and CDR2 YFSETQ. This CDR3 comprises 15 residues.

The rearrangement joins TRBV18 to TRBJ1-1; TRBD1 might be the D (6 bases). Germline CDR1 KGHSH, CDR2 LQKENI. The CDR3 consists of 15 residues. The V end was cut by 2 bases, the J end by 4 bases, with 14 bases between. CDR3: CASSPNTGTSTEAFF. As DNA, the CDR3 is TGTGCCAGCTCACCAAATACAGGGACGAGCACTGAAGCTTTCTTT. Drawing the rest from reference TRBV18 and TRBJ1-1, the complete variable domain is NAGVMQNPRHLVRRRGQEARLRCSPMKGHSHVYWYRQLPEEGLKFMVYLQKENIIDESGMPKERFSAEFPKEGPSILRIQQVVRGDSAAYFCASSPNTGTSTEAFFGQGTRLTVV.

The V gene is TRBV7-2, the J gene TRBJ1-2, with D tentatively TRBD1 (6 bases). Germline V gene lookup returns CDR1 SGHTA and CDR2 FQGNSA. The CDR3 is 14 residues long. V lost 5 bases, J lost 7 bases, and 17 bases lay in between. The CDR3: CASSTRTAVTGYTF. DNA of the CDR3: TGTGCCAGCAGCACCCGGACAGCCGTGACTGGCTACACCTTC.